The rows below give T cell receptor beta chains drawn from one sample of a study of T cells after yellow fever vaccination. One entry per CDR3 protein results from TCRdb running MiXCR on the 5' RACE reads. Found here are 200,000 to 250,000 distinct CDR3 sequences, 6.9% of them singletons; the top ten hold 0.65% to 0.9%. This material consisted of CD4+ T cells sorted from PBMCs, taken 15 days after the yellow fever booster vaccination. All receptors derive from a man aged 25-45 years who received the YFV17D yellow fever vaccine. The CDR3 runs from the conserved cysteine through the conserved F or W. Fields, in order: V gene, J gene, D gene, clone size, CDR3 DNA, CDR3 protein. D genes are given only for firm matches. Rows may omit the clone size; those that give it use once, few, many or a size class.

>TRBV5-1|TRBJ2-7|-|-
TGCGCCAGCAGCGGATTCCAGGGGTACGAGCAGTACTTC
CASSGFQGYEQYF
>TRBV15|TRBJ1-2|-|-
TGTGCCACCAGCAGCTTCTCAGGCCAGGGCTACACCTTC
CATSSFSGQGYTF
>TRBV15|TRBJ1-2|-|-
TGTGCCACCAGCAGCCGACACCATAACTATGGCTACACCTTC
CATSSRHHNYGYTF
>TRBV5-1|TRBJ2-1|-|-
TGCGCCAGCAGAATTGACACAGAAAAGCAGTTCTTC
CASRIDTEKQFF
>TRBV27|TRBJ1-5|-|-
TGTGCCAGCAGTTTGGGAGCAGGGGTCCAGCCCCAGCATTTT
CASSLGAGVQPQHF
>TRBV29-1|TRBJ2-5|TRBD1|many
TGCAGCGTCGAAAACCCGGGACAGCAAGAGACCCAGTACTTC
CSVENPGQQETQYF
>TRBV20-1|TRBJ2-5|-|few
TGCAGTGCGAGTGGACGACTACCCGTAGAGACCCAGTACTTC
CSASGRLPVETQYF
>TRBV12-3/TRBV12-4|TRBJ1-2|-|-
TGTGCCAGCAGTTTATCAGGGGCTTCTGGAGGCTACACCTTC
CASSLSGASGGYTF
>TRBV29-1|TRBJ2-2|TRBD2|few
TGCAGCGGCGGGAGGTACGGCACCGGGGAGCTGTTTTTT
CSGGRYGTGELFF
>TRBV5-6|TRBJ2-1|TRBD2|many
TGTGCCAGCAGCTTGGTGGCGGGAGGGTACAATGAGCAGTTCTTC
CASSLVAGGYNEQFF
>TRBV5-1|TRBJ2-1|TRBD2|-
TGCGCCAGCAGCGGGGCTAGCGGGGGTAGGAGGATTTACAATGAGCAGTTCTTC
CASSGASGGRRIYNEQFF
>TRBV5-5|TRBJ2-2|TRBD1|few
TGTGCCAGCAGCTTTACAGGGGTACGGACCGGGGAGCTGTTTTTT
CASSFTGVRTGELFF
>TRBV12-3/TRBV12-4|TRBJ2-7|TRBD1|-
TGTGCCAGCACCAAAATAACTTCCGGGACAGGGATCCACGAGCAGTACTTC
CASTKITSGTGIHEQYF
>TRBV10-3|TRBJ2-7|TRBD1|-
TGTGCCATCACAGGACAGGGTTCCGAGCAGTACTTC
CAITGQGSEQYF
>TRBV2|TRBJ2-2|-|many
TGTGCCAGCAGTGTGACCCTAACGAACACCGGGGAGCTGTTTTTT
CASSVTLTNTGELFF